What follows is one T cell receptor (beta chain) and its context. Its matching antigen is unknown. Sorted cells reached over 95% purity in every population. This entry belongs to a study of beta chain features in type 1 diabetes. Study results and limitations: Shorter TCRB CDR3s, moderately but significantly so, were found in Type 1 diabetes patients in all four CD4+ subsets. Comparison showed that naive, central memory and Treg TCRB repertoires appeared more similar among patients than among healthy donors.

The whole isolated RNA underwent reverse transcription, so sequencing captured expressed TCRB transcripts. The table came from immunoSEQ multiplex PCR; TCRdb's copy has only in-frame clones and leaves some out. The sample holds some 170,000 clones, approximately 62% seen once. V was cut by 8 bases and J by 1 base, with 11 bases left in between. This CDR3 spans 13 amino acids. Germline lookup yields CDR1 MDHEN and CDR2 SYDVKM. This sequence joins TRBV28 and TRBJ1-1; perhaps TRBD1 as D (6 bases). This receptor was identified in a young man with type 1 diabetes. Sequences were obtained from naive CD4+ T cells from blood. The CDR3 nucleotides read TGTGCCAGCCTCGTGACAGGGAACACTGAAGCTTTCTTT. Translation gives CASLVTGNTEAFF.